The 32 T cell receptor beta chains given below trace back to one sample, sequenced in a study of T cells in Graves' hyperthyroidism and ophthalmopathy. TCR beta CDR3 sequences were amplified from RNA transcripts. Researchers ran a first-round RT-PCR on the TCR CDR3 using the HTBI primer set. TCRdb passed the multiplex PCR reads through MiXCR, listing each CDR3 protein once. Of fewer than 750,000 distinct CDR3 sequences in the sample, approximately 14% were seen once. Sequenced: blood. Receptors originate from a woman in her fifties or sixties with Graves' ophthalmopathy.

This clonotype has at least ten counts. This sequence joins TRBV2 and TRBJ2-1; 9 nucleotides line up with TRBD2. CDR3 length equals 14 residues. Germline V gives CDR1 SNHLY, CDR2 FYNNEI. The V and J ends lost 6 bases and 12 bases, in that order; junction bases with no gene match: 12. The CDR3 loop reads CASSETSGSPGQFF. The CDR3 region has the DNA TGTGCCAGCAGCGAGACTAGCGGAAGTCCTGGGCAGTTCTTC. Drawing the rest from reference TRBV2 and TRBJ2-1, the complete variable domain is EPEVTQTPSHQVTQMGQEVILRCVPISNHLYFYWYRQILGQKVEFLVSFYNNEISEKSEIFDDQFSVERPDGSNFTLKIRSTKLEDSAMYFCASSETSGSPGQFFGPGTRLTVL.

This clonotype came up many times. The rearrangement links TRBV13 to TRBJ2-7; perhaps D is TRBD1 or TRBD2 (5 bases each). This CDR3 contains 14 residues. CDR1 is PRHDT, CDR2 FYEKMQ, per germline (reference sequence). V gave up 6 bases and J gave up 4 bases, with 16 bases separating them. For the CDR3, the DNA is TGTGCCAGCAGTACCCGGGACCAAGGGTACGAGCAGTACTTC. It codes for CASSTRDQGYEQYF.

This clonotype was detected many times. J is TRBJ1-1 and V is TRBV2; D call uncertain. This CDR3 is 13 amino acids long. Trimming shortened V by 7 bases and J by 0 bases, and 9 bases separated the two germline ends. Germline CDR1 SNHLY, CDR2 FYNNEI. The chain's CDR3 is CASIVWMNTEAFF. The CDR3, as DNA: TGTGCCAGCATTGTATGGATGAACACTGAAGCTTTCTTT.

This clonotype was seen only a few times. This chain connects TRBV4-3 to TRBJ2-7; 7 bases fit TRBD2. V lost 1 base to trimming and J lost 2 bases; unmatched junction nucleotides: 5. This CDR3 has 15 residues. Looked up from germline, CDR1 is LGHNA and CDR2 is YSLEER. CDR3 loop: CASSQGLAVAYEQYF. Here the CDR3 DNA reads TGCGCCAGCAGCCAAGGCCTAGCGGTCGCCTACGAGCAGTACTTC.

The chain joins TRBV5-6 to TRBJ2-1; TRBD1 matches 9 bases. After removal of 6 bases from V and 4 bases from J, the junction contained 11 bases not matched to a gene. Per germline, CDR1 SGHDT and CDR2 YYEEEE. The CDR3 is made up of 16 amino acids. The CDR3 sequence is CASNRVDRGPYNEQFF. CDR3 nucleotide sequence: TGTGCCAGCAACAGAGTGGACAGGGGACCTTACAATGAGCAGTTCTTC. Full variable domain (rest looked up from reference TRBV5-6 and TRBJ2-1): DAGVTQSPTHLIKTRGQQVTLRCSPKSGHDTVSWYQQALGQGPQFIFQYYEEEERQRGNFPDRFSGHQFPNYSSELNVNALLLGDSALYLCASNRVDRGPYNEQFFGPGTRLTVL.

The genes are TRBV13 and TRBJ1-2, with TRBD1 matching 7 bases. The CDR3 runs to 17 residues. Germline CDR1 and CDR2: PRHDT and FYEKMQ (reference sequence). With V trimmed by 5 bases and J by 3 bases, 15 bases remained unmatched. CDR3 nucleotides: TGTGCCAGCAGCCCTACCCGGCGACAGGGTGATCACTATGGCTACACCTTC. Protein sequence: CASSPTRRQGDHYGYTF. The full variable domain, with the rest looked up from reference TRBV13 and TRBJ1-2, is AAGVIQSPRHLIKEKRETATLKCYPIPRHDTVYWYQQGPGQDPQFLISFYEKMQSDKGSIPDRFSAQQFSDYHSELNMSSLELGDSALYFCASSPTRRQGDHYGYTFGSGTRLTVV.

This clonotype was observed at least ten times. The rearrangement links TRBV20-1 to TRBJ2-2; 13 nucleotides match TRBD2. Germline CDR1 is DFQATT and CDR2 is SNEGSKA (reference sequence). V trimming: 6 bases; J trimming: 7 bases; junction bases outside the gene matches: 8. The CDR3 length is 15 residues. This CDR3 reads CSAGLAGASDGELFF. Here the CDR3 DNA reads TGCAGTGCCGGACTAGCGGGAGCATCGGACGGGGAGCTGTTTTTT.

The chain uses TRBV7-9 and TRBJ1-5; tentative D call: TRBD1 (6 bases). Trimming took off 4 bases at V and 1 base at J, with 11 bases between the two ends. The length of the CDR3 is 15 residues. Germline V gene lookup returns CDR1 SEHNR and CDR2 FQNEAQ (reference sequence). The CDR3 DNA reads as TGTGCCAGCAGCTCCACAGGGCTGAGCAATCAGCCCCAGCATTTT. Protein: CASSSTGLSNQPQHF.

In this sample, this clonotype turned up many times. The rearrangement joins TRBV11-3 to TRBJ2-7; D gene uncertain. The CDR3 runs to 12 residues. With 1 base removed from V and 5 bases from J, the gap between germline ends came to 6 bases. Germline lookup yields CDR1 SGHNT and CDR2 YENEEA. The CDR3 DNA reads TGTGCCAGCAGCTTAGTTAGAAACGAGCAGTACTTC. This codes for CASSLVRNEQYF.

Many counts were recorded for this clonotype. This chain joins TRBV18 and TRBJ1-5; D may be TRBD1 (6 bases). V was clipped by 6 bases and J by 1 base, with 10 bases between them. This CDR3 is built from 14 residues. Looked up from germline, CDR1 is KGHSH and CDR2 is LQKENI. The CDR3 DNA follows: TGTGCCAGCTCCCAACAGGGAAGCAATCAGCCCCAGCATTTT. It translates to CASSQQGSNQPQHF.

This clonotype was seen many times. This sequence joins TRBV13 and TRBJ2-1, with a tentative D call TRBD2 (6 bases). Germline assignment: CDR1 PRHDT and CDR2 FYEKMQ (reference sequence). This CDR3 is 16 amino acids long. Trimming cost V 4 bases and J 6 bases, with 19 bases left between them. The CDR3 sequence is CASSSTRESGRNEQFF. CDR3 nucleotide sequence: TGTGCCAGCAGCTCCACCCGGGAGAGCGGACGCAATGAGCAGTTCTTC.

This chain uses TRBV19 with TRBJ2-5; unclear D gene. The V gene's germline CDR1 is LNHDA and CDR2 SQIVND (reference sequence). Trimming left V 2 bases short and J 7 bases short, with 17 bases between. The CDR3 has 15 residues. CDR3 loop: CASSITLFERGTQYF. For the CDR3, the DNA is TGTGCCAGTAGTATAACACTATTTGAGCGAGGGACCCAGTACTTC.

The V call is TRBV29-1, the J call TRBJ1-2; D is perhaps TRBD1 (5 bases). Germline CDR1 and CDR2: SQVTM and ANQGSEA. Trimming pared 1 base from V and 1 base from J, leaving 7 bases between. The CDR3 sequence is 13 residues long. CDR3 loop: CSVEVTVNYGYTF. CDR3 coding DNA: TGCAGCGTTGAAGTGACAGTTAACTATGGCTACACCTTC. The variable domain in full, completed from reference TRBV29-1 and TRBJ1-2, reads SAVISQKPSRDICQRGTSLTIQCQVDSQVTMMFWYRQQPGQSLTLIATANQGSEATYESGFVIDKFPISRPNLTFSTLTVSNMSPEDSSIYLCSVEVTVNYGYTFGSGTRLTVV.

The genes are TRBV15 and TRBJ2-7; tentatively, D is TRBD1 (6 bases). V was clipped by 3 bases and J by 6 bases, with 15 bases between them. Germline V gives CDR1 LNHNV, CDR2 YYDKDF (reference sequence). The CDR3 totals 14 residues. CDR3 sequence: CATSRVGAGREQYF. The CDR3 DNA reads as TGTGCCACCAGCAGGGTGGGGGCAGGGCGCGAGCAGTACTTC.

This clonotype was seen more than once but under ten times. J is TRBJ1-6 and V is TRBV5-1; D is ambiguous. The CDR3 contains 16 residues. The germline V gene has CDR1 SGHRS and CDR2 YFSETQ. V lost 0 bases, J lost 10 bases, and 17 bases lay in between. The CDR3, as DNA: TGCGCCAGCAGCTTGGTCCCAGCCGGCGGGGTATCACCCCTCCACTTT. It is translated as CASSLVPAGGVSPLHF.

This clonotype was picked up a small number of times. The chain recombines TRBV18 with TRBJ1-2, with unresolved D. The V gene lost 5 bases and the J gene lost 2 bases, with 12 bases spanning the gap. This CDR3 is 14 amino acids long. Germline CDR1 reads KGHSH; CDR2 reads LQKENI. The CDR3 reads CASSGKAGNYGYTF. The CDR3 region has the DNA TGTGCCAGCTCAGGCAAGGCAGGAAACTATGGCTACACCTTC. Together with reference TRBV18 and TRBJ1-2, the CDR3 gives the full variable domain: NAGVMQNPRHLVRRRGQEARLRCSPMKGHSHVYWYRQLPEEGLKFMVYLQKENIIDESGMPKERFSAEFPKEGPSILRIQQVVRGDSAAYFCASSGKAGNYGYTFGSGTRLTVV.

The chain recombines TRBV12-3 or TRBV12-4 with TRBJ2-7; possibly TRBD2 for D (6 bases). Trimming shortened V by 4 bases and J by 5 bases, and 12 bases separated the two germline ends. The CDR3 sequence is 13 residues long. The DNA for the CDR3 is TGTGCCAGCAGTTCCGGGACTTTTAACGAGCAGTACTTC. Residues: CASSSGTFNEQYF.

This clonotype was detected many times. The chain combines TRBV6-1 with TRBJ2-7; D remains ambiguous. CDR3 size: 13 residues. Germline V gives CDR1 MNHNS, CDR2 SASEGT. V shed 3 bases and J shed 5 bases, with 11 bases lying between them. CDR3 residues: CASSEGRVDEQYF. The CDR3 bases are TGTGCCAGCAGTGAGGGCAGAGTGGACGAGCAGTACTTC.

This clonotype occurred many times. The chain is built from TRBV27 and TRBJ2-1; TRBD2 agrees at 12 bases. The germline CDR1 and CDR2 sequences are MNHEY and SMNVEV (reference sequence). The CDR3 covers 15 residues. V lost 10 bases, J lost 3 bases, and 7 bases stayed unmatched. The CDR3, as DNA: TGTGCCACCATGGGACTAGCGGGCCTCTACAATGAGCAGTTCTTC. It is translated as CATMGLAGLYNEQFF.

The rearrangement uses TRBV9 and TRBJ1-1; TRBD1 matches 7 bases. With 4 bases clipped from V and 3 bases from J, the junction kept 6 bases outside the gene matches. The CDR3 runs to 14 residues. CDR1 and CDR2 from the germline V gene are SGDLS and YYNGEE. The CDR3 here is CASSTHGQDTEAFF. The CDR3 nucleotides read TGTGCCAGCAGCACCCACGGACAGGACACTGAAGCTTTCTTT.

This clonotype was recorded at least ten times. The rearrangement joins TRBV5-1 to TRBJ1-2; D might be TRBD1 (5 bases). This CDR3 contains 14 residues. The germline V and J ends were trimmed by 2 bases and 8 bases, with 16 bases remaining between them. Germline V gene data show CDR1 as SGHRS and CDR2 as YFSETQ. This CDR3 reads CASSFLSGRGGYTF. The DNA for the CDR3 is TGCGCCAGCAGCTTCCTTTCAGGGAGAGGAGGCTACACCTTC.

This clonotype was seen more than once but under ten times. CDR3 sequence: CASSRRGLEGGPYNEQFF. DNA for the CDR3: TGTGCCAGCAGTCGCCGAGGTCTTGAGGGAGGGCCGTACAATGAGCAGTTCTTC. This chain connects TRBV9 to TRBJ2-1; the match to TRBD2 covers 7 bases. J lost 4 bases, V lost 5 bases, and 18 bases had no gene match. Germline CDR1 reads SGDLS; CDR2 reads YYNGEE. This CDR3 contains 18 residues.

The sample holds a few counts of this clonotype. The rearrangement joins TRBV19 to TRBJ1-1; the D gene is possibly TRBD1 (5 bases). Germline CDR1 reads LNHDA; CDR2 reads SQIVND (reference sequence). V was shortened by 11 bases and J by 4 bases, with 20 bases between the two germline ends. The CDR3 has 14 amino acids. The CDR3 DNA reads TGTGCCGCTCGGAGGGGCGGGGGAGGCACTGAAGCTTTCTTT. Translated, it gives CAARRGGGGTEAFF.

This clonotype was detected only a few times. The chain uses TRBV30 and TRBJ2-7; 7 bases align to TRBD2. The CDR3 contains 13 residues. Germline loops: CDR1 GTSNPN, CDR2 SVGIG (reference sequence). V shed 0 bases, J shed 3 bases, and the junction held 2 bases outside the gene matches. Here the CDR3 DNA reads TGTGCCTGGAGTGTTCTAGCGGACTACGAGCAGTACTTC. It specifies CAWSVLADYEQYF.

This clonotype was found many times. The chain is built from TRBV7-9 and TRBJ2-5; 11 nucleotides line up with TRBD2. From germline, CDR1 is SEHNR and CDR2 FQNEAQ (reference sequence). This CDR3 is 17 amino acids long. Germline trimming cut 5 bases from V and 1 base from J; bases unmatched to any gene: 9. The CDR3 DNA follows: TGTGCCAGCAGCCCCTGGGTAGCGGGAGGGCCCCAAGAGACCCAGTACTTC. As protein: CASSPWVAGGPQETQYF.

The V and J genes are TRBV29-1 and TRBJ1-4; unclear D gene. V lost 3 bases, J lost 0 bases, and 8 bases lay in between. Germline CDR1 SQVTM, CDR2 ANQGSEA. The CDR3 has 14 residues. CDR3 loop: CSVETVATNEKLFF. CDR3 bases: TGCAGCGTTGAGACCGTTGCAACTAATGAAAAACTGTTTTTT. The full variable domain, completed using reference TRBV29-1 and TRBJ1-4, is SAVISQKPSRDICQRGTSLTIQCQVDSQVTMMFWYRQQPGQSLTLIATANQGSEATYESGFVIDKFPISRPNLTFSTLTVSNMSPEDSSIYLCSVETVATNEKLFFGSGTQLSVL.

The rearrangement uses TRBV28 and TRBJ2-5; 8 nucleotides line up with TRBD2. The V gene end was trimmed by 6 bases and the J gene end by 3 bases; junction bases not matched to a gene: 3. The CDR3 runs to 13 residues. Per the germline V gene, CDR1 is MDHEN and CDR2 is SYDVKM. CDR3 sequence: CASRNGGEETQYF. Here the CDR3 DNA reads TGTGCCAGCAGGAACGGGGGGGAAGAGACCCAGTACTTC. Full variable domain (missing parts from reference TRBV28 and TRBJ2-5): DVKVTQSSRYLVKRTGEKVFLECVQDMDHENMFWYRQDPGLGLRLIYFSYDVKMKEKGDIPEGYSVSREKKERFSLILESASTNQTSMYLCASRNGGEETQYFGPGTRLLVL.

The chain joins TRBV28 to TRBJ1-5, with 8 bases aligning to TRBD1. Losses at the gene ends were 6 bases for V and 4 bases for J; bases not matched to a gene: 8. The CDR3 totals 15 residues. Germline V gene data show CDR1 as MDHEN and CDR2 as SYDVKM. In nucleotides, the CDR3 is TGTGCCAGCAGACCCCTGACAGGGGTGAATCAGCCCCAGCATTTT. It translates to CASRPLTGVNQPQHF.

The chain is built from TRBV5-1 and TRBJ2-3; D possibly corresponds to TRBD1 (6 bases). Germline CDR1 SGHRS, CDR2 YFSETQ. Trimming shortened V by 4 bases and J by 2 bases, and 14 bases separated the two germline ends. The length of the CDR3 is 15 residues. The CDR3, as DNA: TGCGCCAGCAGCCTAAGGACAGACCACACAGATACGCAGTATTTT. Protein sequence: CASSLRTDHTDTQYF.

The V call is TRBV28, the J call TRBJ1-2; TRBD1 matches at 11 bases. V lost 4 bases and J lost 8; bases outside the gene matches: 9. This CDR3 contains 15 residues. From germline, CDR1 is MDHEN and CDR2 SYDVKM. CDR3 region: CASSSDRDRGVGYTF. Written as DNA, the CDR3 is TGTGCCAGCAGTTCTGACCGGGACAGGGGGGTCGGCTACACCTTC.

There are many counts of this clonotype. The chain recombines TRBV20-1 with TRBJ1-4; D is ambiguous. In germline, CDR1 is DFQATT, CDR2 SNEGSKA (reference sequence). V was cut by 2 bases and J by 8 bases, with 12 bases left in between. The CDR3 runs 13 residues. CDR3 DNA sequence: TGCAGTGCTAGACTTGACAATAGCGAAAAACTGTTTTTT. Translating it yields CSARLDNSEKLFF.

J is TRBJ2-5 and V is TRBV18; the D is unclear. V was shortened by 1 base and J by 4 bases, with 7 bases between the two germline ends. The length of the CDR3 is 13 residues. Germline V gene data show CDR1 as KGHSH and CDR2 as LQKENI. The CDR3 sequence is CASSPQSSETQYF. Here the CDR3 DNA reads TGTGCCAGCTCACCACAATCATCAGAGACCCAGTACTTC.